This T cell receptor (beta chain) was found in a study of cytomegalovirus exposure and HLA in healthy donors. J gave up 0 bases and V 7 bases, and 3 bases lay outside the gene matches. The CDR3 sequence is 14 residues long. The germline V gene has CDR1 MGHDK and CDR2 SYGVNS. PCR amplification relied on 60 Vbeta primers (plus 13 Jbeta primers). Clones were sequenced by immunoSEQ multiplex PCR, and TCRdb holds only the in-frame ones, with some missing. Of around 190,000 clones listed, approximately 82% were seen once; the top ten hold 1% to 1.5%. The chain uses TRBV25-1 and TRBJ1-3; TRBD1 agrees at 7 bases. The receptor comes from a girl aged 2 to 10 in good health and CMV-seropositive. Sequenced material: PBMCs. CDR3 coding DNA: TGTGCCAGCAAGCAGGGGGGCTCTGGAAACACCATATATTTT. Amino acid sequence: CASKQGGSGNTIYF.